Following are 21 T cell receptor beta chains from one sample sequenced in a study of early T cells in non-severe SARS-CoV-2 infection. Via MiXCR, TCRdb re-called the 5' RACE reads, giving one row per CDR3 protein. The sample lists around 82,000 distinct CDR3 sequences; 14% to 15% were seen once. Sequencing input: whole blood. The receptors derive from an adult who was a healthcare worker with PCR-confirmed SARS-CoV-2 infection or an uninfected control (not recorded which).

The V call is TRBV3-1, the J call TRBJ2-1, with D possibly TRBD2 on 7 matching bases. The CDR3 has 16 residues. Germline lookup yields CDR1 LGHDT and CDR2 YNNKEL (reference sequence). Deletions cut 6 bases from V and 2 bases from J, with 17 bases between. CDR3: CASRDGGRYPYNEQFF. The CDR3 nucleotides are TGTGCCAGCAGAGACGGGGGGCGATATCCCTACAATGAGCAGTTCTTC.

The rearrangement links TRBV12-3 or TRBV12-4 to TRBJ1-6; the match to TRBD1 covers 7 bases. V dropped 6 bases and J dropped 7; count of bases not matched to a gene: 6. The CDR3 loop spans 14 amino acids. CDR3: CASSRRQGNSPLHF. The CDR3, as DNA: TGTGCCAGCAGCCGGAGACAGGGAAATTCACCCCTCCACTTT.

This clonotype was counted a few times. CDR3 DNA sequence: TGTGCCAGCAGCCCAGGACAGGGCTACGAGCAGTACGTC. Translating gives CASSPGQGYEQYV. This chain uses TRBV12-3 or TRBV12-4 with TRBJ2-7, with 8 positions matching TRBD1. CDR3 size: 13 residues. The ends lost 6 bases at V and 3 bases at J; junction bases unmatched: 4.

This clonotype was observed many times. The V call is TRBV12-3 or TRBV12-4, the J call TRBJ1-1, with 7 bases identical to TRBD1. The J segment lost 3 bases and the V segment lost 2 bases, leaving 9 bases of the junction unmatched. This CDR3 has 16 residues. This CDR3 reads CASSLQGGARHTEAFF. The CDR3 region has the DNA TGTGCCAGCAGTTTACAGGGGGGGGCGAGGCACACTGAAGCTTTCTTT.

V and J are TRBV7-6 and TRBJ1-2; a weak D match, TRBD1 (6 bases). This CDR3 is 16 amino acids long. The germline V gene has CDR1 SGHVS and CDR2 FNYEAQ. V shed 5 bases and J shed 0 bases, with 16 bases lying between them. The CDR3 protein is CASSQSPGHTNYGYTF. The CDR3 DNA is TGTGCCAGCAGCCAGTCCCCGGGACACACTAACTATGGCTACACCTTC.

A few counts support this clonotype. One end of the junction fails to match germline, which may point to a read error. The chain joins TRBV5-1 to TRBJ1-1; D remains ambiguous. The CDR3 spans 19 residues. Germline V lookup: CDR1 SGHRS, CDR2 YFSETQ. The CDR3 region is CASSLDSFSPTRPNAEAFF. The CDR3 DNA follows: TGCGCCAGCAGCTTGGATTCGTTTTCCCCAACACGTCCGAACGCTGAAGCTTTCTTT. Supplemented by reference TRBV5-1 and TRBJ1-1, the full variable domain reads KAGVTQTPRYLIKTRGQQVTLSCSPISGHRSVSWYQQTPGQGLQFLFEYFSETQRNKGNFPGRFSGRQFSNSRSEMNVSTLELGDSALYLCASSLDSFSPTRPNAEAFFGQGTRLTVV.

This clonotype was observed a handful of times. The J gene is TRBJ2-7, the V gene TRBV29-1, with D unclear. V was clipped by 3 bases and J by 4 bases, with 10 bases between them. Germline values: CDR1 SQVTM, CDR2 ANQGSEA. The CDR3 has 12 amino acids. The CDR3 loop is CSVEAATYEQYV. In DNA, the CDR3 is TGCAGCGTTGAGGCAGCAACTTACGAGCAGTACGTC.

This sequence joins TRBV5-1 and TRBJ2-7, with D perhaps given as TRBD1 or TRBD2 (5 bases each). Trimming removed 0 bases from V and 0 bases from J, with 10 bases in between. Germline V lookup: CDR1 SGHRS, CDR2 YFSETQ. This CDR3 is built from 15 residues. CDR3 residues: CASSLAGPPSYEQYV. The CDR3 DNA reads TGCGCCAGCAGCTTGGCGGGACCCCCCTCCTACGAGCAGTACGTC.

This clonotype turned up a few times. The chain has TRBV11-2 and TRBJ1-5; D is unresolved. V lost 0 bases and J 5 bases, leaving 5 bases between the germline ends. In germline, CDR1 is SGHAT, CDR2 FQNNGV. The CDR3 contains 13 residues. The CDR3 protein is CASSLDQDQPQHF. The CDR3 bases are TGTGCCAGCAGCTTAGATCAGGATCAGCCCCAGCATTTT.

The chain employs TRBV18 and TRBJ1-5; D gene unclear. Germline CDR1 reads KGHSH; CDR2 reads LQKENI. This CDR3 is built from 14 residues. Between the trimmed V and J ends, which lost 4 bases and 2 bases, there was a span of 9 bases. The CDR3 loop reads CASSLKDGNQPQHF. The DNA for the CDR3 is TGTGCCAGCTCACTCAAGGACGGCAATCAGCCCCAGCATTTT.

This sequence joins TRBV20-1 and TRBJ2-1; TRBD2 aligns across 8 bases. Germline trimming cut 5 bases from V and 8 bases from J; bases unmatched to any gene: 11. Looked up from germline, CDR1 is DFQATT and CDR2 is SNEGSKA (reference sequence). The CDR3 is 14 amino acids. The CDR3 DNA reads TGCAGTGCTGTTAACGGGGGGGCTCCTGATGAGCAGTTCTTC. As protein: CSAVNGGAPDEQFF.

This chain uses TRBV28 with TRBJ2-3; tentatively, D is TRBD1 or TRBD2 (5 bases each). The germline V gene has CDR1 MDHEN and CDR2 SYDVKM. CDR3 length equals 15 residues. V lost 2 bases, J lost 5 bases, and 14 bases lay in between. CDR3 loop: CASSLNGTPEDTQYF. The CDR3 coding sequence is TGTGCCAGCAGTTTAAATGGGACGCCAGAAGATACGCAGTATTTT.

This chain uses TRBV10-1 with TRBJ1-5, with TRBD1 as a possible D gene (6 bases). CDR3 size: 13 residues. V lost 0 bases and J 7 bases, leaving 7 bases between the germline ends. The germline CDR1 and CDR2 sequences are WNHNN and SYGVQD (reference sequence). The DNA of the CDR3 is TGCGCCAGCAGTGAGTCTGGGGGCCAGCCCCAGCATTTT. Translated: CASSESGGQPQHF.

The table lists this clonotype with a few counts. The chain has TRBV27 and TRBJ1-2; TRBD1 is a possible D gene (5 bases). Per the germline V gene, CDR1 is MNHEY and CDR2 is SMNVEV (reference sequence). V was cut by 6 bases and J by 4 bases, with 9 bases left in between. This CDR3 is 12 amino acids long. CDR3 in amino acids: CASRNRSYGYTF. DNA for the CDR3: TGTGCCAGCAGAAACAGGTCCTATGGCTACACCTTC.

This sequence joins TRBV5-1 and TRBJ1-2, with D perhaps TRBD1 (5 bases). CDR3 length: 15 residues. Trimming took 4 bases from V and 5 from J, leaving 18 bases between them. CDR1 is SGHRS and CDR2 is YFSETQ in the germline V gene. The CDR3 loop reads CASSVDQSGLYGYTF. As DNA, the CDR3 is TGCGCCAGCAGCGTGGACCAGTCGGGACTATATGGCTACACCTTC.

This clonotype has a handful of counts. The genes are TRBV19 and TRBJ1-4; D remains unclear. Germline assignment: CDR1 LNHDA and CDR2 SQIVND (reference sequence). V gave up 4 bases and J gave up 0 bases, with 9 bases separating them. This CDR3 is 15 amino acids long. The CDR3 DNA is TGTGCCAGTAGTAGACAACCGGCAACTAATGAAAAACTGTTTTTT. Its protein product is CASSRQPATNEKLFF.

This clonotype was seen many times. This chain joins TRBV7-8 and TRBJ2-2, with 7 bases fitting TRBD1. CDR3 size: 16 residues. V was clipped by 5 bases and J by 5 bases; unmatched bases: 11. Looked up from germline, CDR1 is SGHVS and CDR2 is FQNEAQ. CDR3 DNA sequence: TGTGCCAGCAGCGCCCGATCCGGGACAGTTACCGGGGAGCTGTTTTTT. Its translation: CASSARSGTVTGELFF.

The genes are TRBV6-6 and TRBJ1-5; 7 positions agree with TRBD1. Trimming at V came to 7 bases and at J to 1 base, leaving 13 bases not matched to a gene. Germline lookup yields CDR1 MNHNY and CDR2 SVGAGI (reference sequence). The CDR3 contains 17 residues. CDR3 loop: CASISSGGRRSNQPQHF. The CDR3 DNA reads TGTGCCAGCATCTCGTCAGGGGGGAGGAGGAGCAATCAGCCCCAGCATTTT.

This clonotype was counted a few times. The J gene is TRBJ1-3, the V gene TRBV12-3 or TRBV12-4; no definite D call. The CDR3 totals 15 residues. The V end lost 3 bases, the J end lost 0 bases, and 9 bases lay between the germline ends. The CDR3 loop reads CASSFRGSSGNTIYF. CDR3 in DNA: TGTGCCAGCAGTTTCCGCGGATCCTCTGGAAACACCATATATTTT.

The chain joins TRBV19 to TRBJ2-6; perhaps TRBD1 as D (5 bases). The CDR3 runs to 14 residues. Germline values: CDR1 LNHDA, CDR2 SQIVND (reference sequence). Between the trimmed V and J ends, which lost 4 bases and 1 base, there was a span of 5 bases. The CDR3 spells CASSKGSGANVLTF. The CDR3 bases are TGTGCCAGTAGTAAGGGGTCTGGGGCCAACGTCCTGACTTTC.

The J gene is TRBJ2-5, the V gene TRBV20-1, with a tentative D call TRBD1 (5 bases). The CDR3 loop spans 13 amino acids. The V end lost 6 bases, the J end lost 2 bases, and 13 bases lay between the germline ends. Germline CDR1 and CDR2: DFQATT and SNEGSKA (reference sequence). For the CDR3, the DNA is TGCAGTGCAAGGGGATTTCAACAAGAGACCCAGTACTTC. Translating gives CSARGFQQETQYF.